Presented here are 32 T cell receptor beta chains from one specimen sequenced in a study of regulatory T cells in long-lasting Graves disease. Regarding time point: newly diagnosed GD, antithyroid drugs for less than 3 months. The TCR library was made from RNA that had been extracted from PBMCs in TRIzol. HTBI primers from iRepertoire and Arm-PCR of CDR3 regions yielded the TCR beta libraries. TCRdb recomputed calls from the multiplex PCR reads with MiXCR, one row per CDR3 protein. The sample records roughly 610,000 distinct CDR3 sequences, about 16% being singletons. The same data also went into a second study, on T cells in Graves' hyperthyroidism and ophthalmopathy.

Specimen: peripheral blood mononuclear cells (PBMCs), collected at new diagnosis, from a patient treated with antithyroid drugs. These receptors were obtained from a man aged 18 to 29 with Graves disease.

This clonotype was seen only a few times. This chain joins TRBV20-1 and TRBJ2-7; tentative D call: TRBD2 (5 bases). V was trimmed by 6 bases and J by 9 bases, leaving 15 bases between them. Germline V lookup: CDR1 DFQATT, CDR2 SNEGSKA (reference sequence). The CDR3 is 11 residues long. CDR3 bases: TGCAGTGCGCAACGGGATCTCCGGCAGTACTTC. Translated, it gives CSAQRDLRQYF.

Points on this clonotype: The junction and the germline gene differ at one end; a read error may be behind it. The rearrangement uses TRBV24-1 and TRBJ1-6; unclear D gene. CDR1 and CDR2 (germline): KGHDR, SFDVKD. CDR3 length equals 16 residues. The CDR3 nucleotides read TGTGCCTCCAGTGACCCTAGGGAGGAGCCGAATTCACCCCTCCACTTT. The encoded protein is CASSDPREEPNSPLHF.

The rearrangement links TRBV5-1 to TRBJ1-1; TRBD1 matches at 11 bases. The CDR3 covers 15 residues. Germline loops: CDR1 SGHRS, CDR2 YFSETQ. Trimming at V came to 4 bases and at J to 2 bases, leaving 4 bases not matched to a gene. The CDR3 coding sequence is TGCGCCAGCAGCGGGACAGGGGGATCCAACACTGAAGCTTTCTTT. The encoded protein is CASSGTGGSNTEAFF.

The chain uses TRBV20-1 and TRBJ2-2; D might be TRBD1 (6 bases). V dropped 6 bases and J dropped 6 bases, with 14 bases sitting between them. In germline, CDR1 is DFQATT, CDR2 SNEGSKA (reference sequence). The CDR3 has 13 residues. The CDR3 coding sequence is TGCAGTGCGAGACAGGCTAGCCCCGGGGAGCTGTTTTTT. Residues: CSARQASPGELFF.

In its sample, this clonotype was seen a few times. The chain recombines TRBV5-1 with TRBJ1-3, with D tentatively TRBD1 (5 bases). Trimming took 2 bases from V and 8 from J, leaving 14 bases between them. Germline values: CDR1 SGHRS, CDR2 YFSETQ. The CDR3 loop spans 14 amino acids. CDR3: CASSLRPQGDTIYF. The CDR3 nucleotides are TGCGCCAGCAGCTTAAGACCTCAAGGGGACACCATATATTTT.

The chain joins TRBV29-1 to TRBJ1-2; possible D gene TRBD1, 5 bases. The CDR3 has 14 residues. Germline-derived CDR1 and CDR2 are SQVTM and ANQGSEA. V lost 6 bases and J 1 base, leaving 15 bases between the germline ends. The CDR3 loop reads CSVENQGFNYGYTF. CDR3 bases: TGCAGCGTCGAAAACCAGGGTTTTAACTATGGCTACACCTTC.

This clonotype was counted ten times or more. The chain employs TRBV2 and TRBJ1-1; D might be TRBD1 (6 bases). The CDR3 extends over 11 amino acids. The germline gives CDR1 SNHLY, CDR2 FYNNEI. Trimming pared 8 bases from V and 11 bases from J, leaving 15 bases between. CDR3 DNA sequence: TGTGCCAGCGAGGGGGGGCGGGGGGCTTTCTTT. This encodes CASEGGRGAFF.

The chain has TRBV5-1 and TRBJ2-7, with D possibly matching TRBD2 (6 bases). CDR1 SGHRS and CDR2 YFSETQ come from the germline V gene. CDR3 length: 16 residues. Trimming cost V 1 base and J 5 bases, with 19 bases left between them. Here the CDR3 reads CASSLSPEGLIHEQYF. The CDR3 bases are TGCGCCAGCAGCTTGAGCCCGGAGGGCCTTATTCACGAGCAGTACTTC.

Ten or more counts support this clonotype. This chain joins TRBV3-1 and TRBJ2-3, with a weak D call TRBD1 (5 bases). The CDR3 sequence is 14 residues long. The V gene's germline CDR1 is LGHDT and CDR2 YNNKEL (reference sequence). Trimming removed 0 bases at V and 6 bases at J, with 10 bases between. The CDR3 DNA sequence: TGTGCCAGCAGCCAAGAAACAGGTTGGGATACGCAGTATTTT. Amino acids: CASSQETGWDTQYF.

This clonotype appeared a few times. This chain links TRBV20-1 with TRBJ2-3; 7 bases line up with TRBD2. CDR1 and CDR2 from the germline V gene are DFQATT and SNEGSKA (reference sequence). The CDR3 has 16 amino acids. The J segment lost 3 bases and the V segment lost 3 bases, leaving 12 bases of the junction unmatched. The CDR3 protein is CSASHGGEGLTDTQYF. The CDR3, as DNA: TGCAGTGCTAGCCATGGGGGGGAGGGCCTGACAGATACGCAGTATTTT.

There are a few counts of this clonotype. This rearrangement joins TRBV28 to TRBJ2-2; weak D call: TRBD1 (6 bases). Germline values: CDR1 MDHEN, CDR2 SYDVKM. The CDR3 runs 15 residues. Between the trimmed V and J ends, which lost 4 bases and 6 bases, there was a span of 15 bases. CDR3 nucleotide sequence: TGTGCCAGCAGTTGGTCACAGGGTGAGGCCGGGGAGCTGTTTTTT. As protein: CASSWSQGEAGELFF.

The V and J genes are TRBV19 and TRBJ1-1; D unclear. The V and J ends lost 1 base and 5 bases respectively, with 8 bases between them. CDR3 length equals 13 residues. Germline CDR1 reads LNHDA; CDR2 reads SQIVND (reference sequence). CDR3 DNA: TGTGCCAGTAGTATAGGGGGAGGAACTGAAGCTTTCTTT. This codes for CASSIGGGTEAFF.

CDR3 coding DNA: TGTGCCAGCAGCCACCGGACAGATATGAACACTGAAGCTTTCTTT. Its protein product is CASSHRTDMNTEAFF. The rearrangement uses TRBV3-1 and TRBJ1-1, with D tentatively TRBD1 (6 bases). Germline lookup yields CDR1 LGHDT and CDR2 YNNKEL (reference sequence). This CDR3 spans 15 amino acids. Trimming stripped 3 bases from V and 0 bases from J, with 11 bases between.

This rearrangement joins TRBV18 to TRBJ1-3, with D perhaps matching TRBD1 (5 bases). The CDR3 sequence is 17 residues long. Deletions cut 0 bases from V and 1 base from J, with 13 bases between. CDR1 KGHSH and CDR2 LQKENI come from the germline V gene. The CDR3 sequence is CASSPPFSGSSGNTIYF. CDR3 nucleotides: TGTGCCAGCTCACCACCCTTTTCAGGGTCATCTGGAAACACCATATATTTT.

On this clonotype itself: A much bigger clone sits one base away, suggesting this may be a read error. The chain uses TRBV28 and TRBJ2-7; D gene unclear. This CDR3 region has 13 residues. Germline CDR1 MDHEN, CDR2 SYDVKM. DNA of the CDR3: TGTGCCAGCAGTCCAACTTTTAGGTACGAGCAGTGCTTC. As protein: CASSPTFRYEQCF.

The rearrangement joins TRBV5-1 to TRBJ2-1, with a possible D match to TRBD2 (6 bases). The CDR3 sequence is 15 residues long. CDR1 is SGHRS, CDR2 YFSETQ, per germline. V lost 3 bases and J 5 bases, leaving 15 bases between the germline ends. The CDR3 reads CASSSRPGLDNEQFF. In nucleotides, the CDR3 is TGCGCCAGCAGCTCGAGACCGGGACTTGACAATGAGCAGTTCTTC.

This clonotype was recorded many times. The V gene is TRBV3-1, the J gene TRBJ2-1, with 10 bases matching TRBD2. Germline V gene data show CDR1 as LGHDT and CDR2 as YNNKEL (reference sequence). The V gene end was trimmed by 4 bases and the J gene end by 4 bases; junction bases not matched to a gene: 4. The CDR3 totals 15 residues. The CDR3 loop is CASSPGTSAYNEQFF. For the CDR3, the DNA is TGTGCCAGCAGCCCCGGGACTAGCGCTTACAATGAGCAGTTCTTC.

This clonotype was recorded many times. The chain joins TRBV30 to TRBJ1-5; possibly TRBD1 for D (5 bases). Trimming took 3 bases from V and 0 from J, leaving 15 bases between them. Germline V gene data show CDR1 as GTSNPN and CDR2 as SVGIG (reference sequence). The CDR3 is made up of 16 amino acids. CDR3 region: CAWSQGAQNSNQPQHF. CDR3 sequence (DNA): TGTGCCTGGAGCCAAGGGGCACAGAATAGCAATCAGCCCCAGCATTTT.

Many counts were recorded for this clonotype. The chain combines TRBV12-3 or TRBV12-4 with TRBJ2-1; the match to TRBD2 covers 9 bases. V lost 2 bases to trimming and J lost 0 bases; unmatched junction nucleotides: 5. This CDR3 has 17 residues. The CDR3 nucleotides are TGTGCCAGCAGTTTATTACTTAGCGGGAGCTCCTACAATGAGCAGTTCTTC. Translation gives CASSLLLSGSSYNEQFF.

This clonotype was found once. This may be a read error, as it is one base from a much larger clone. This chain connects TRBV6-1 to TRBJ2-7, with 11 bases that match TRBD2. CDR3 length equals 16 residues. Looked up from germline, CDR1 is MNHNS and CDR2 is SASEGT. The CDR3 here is CAGSMRLAGLSYEQYF. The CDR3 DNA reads TGTGCCGGCAGTATGCGACTAGCGGGACTGTCCTACGAGCAGTACTTC.

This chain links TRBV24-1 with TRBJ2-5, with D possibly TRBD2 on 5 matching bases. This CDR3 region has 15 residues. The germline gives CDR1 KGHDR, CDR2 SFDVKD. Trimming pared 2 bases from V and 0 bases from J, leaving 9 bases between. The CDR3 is CATSDSTRYQETQYF. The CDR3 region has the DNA TGTGCCACCAGTGATTCCACTAGGTACCAAGAGACCCAGTACTTC.

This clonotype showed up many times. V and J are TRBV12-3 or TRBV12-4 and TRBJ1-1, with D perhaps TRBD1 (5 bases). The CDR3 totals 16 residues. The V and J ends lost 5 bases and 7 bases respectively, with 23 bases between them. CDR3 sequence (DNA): TGTGCCAGCAGTCTACAATCCGGGACGGGGAAGGGTGAAGCTTTCTTT. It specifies CASSLQSGTGKGEAFF.

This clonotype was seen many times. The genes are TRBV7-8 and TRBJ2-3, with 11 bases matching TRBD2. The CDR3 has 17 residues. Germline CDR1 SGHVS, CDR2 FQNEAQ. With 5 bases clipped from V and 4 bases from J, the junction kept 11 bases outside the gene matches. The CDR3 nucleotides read TGTGCCAGCAGCGGGGGGACTAGCGGAAGTGTTGCAGATACGCAGTATTTT. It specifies CASSGGTSGSVADTQYF.

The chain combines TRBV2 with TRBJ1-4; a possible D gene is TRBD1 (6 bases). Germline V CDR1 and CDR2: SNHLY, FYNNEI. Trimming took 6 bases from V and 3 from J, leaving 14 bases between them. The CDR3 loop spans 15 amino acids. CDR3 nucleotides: TGTGCCAGCAGGATCTCAGGGGCCCCTAATGAAAAACTGTTTTTT. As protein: CASRISGAPNEKLFF.

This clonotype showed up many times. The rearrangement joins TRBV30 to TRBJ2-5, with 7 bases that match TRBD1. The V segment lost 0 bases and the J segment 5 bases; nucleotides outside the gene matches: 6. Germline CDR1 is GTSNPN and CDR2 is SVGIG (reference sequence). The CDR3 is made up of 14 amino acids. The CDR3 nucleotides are TGTGCCTGGAGTGTACAAGGGGGCAGTGAGACCCAGTACTTC. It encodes CAWSVQGGSETQYF.

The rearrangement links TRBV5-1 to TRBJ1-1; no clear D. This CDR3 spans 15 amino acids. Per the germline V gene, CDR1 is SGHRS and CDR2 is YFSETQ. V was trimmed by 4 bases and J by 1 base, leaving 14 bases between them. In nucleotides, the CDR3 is TGCGCCAGCAGCCCCCATGACCCTAAGAACACTGAAGCTTTCTTT. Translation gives CASSPHDPKNTEAFF. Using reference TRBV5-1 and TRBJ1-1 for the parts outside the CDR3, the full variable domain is KAGVTQTPRYLIKTRGQQVTLSCSPISGHRSVSWYQQTPGQGLQFLFEYFSETQRNKGNFPGRFSGRQFSNSRSEMNVSTLELGDSALYLCASSPHDPKNTEAFFGQGTRLTVV.

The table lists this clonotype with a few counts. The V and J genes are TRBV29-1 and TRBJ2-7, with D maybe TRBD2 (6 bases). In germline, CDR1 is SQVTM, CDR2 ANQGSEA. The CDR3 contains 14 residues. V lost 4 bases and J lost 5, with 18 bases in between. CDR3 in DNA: TGCAGCGTTGCCGACGGGAGTAACACCGACGAGCAGTACTTC. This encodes CSVADGSNTDEQYF.

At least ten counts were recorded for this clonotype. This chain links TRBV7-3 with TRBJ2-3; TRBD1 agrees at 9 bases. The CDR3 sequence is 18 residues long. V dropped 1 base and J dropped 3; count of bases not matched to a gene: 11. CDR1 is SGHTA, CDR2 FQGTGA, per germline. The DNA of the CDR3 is TGTGCCAGCAGCTTAATACCGCCGGGACAGGGTCGGACAGATACGCAGTATTTT. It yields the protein CASSLIPPGQGRTDTQYF. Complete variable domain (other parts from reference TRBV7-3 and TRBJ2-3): GAGVSQTPSNKVTEKGKYVELRCDPISGHTALYWYRQSLGQGPEFLIYFQGTGAADDSGLPNDRFFAVRPEGSVSTLKIQRTERGDSAVYLCASSLIPPGQGRTDTQYFGPGTRLTVL.

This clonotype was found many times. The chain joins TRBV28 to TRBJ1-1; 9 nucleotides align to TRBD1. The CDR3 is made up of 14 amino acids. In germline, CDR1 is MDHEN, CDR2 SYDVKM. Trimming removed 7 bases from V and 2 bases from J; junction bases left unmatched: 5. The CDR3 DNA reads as TGTGCCAGCACCACGGGACAGGGCAACACTGAAGCTTTCTTT. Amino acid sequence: CASTTGQGNTEAFF.

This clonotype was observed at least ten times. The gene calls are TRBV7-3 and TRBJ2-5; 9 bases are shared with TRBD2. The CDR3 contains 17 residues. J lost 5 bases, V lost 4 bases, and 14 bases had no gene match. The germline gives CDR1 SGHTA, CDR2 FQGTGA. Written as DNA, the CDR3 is TGTGCCAGCAGCTCCAAAGCCCCGCGGGAGGGCCGGGAGACCCAGTACTTC. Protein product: CASSSKAPREGRETQYF.

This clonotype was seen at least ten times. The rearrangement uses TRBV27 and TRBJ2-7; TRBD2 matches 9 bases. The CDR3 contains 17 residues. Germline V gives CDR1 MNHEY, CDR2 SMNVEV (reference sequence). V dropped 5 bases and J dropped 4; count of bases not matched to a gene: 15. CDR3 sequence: CASSLNSRAGGKYEQYF. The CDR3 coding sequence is TGTGCCAGCAGTCTCAATTCGAGGGCGGGAGGGAAGTACGAGCAGTACTTC.

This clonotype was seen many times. The DNA of the CDR3 is TGCAGTGCTAAGGTTTCAGTGTACCAGGGGCCCCAGCATTTT. Translating gives CSAKVSVYQGPQHF. V is TRBV20-1 and J is TRBJ1-5, with D perhaps TRBD1 (5 bases). Per the germline V gene, CDR1 is DFQATT and CDR2 is SNEGSKA (reference sequence). The germline V and J ends were trimmed by 4 bases and 9 bases, with 19 bases remaining between them. This CDR3 is 14 amino acids long.